A single T cell receptor beta chain is shown here with its context. Sequencing used immunoSEQ multiplex PCR; TCRdb keeps in-frame clones, though not all of them. The table shows roughly 120,000 clones, with around 80% occurring only once. The data belong to a study of blood T cell repertoires in COVID-19. The CDR3 sequence is 15 residues long. The origin of this receptor is a middle-aged man with acute or convalescent COVID-19. V usage is TRBV21-1 and J usage is TRBJ1-4; the table's D call, TRBD1, has no DNA check behind it. TRBV21-1 is recorded as a pseudogene. Sequencing was carried out using peripheral blood. The CDR3 sequence: CASSKDRGSNEKLFF. The CDR3 DNA is TGTGCCAGCAGCAAGGACAGGGGGTCGAATGAAAAACTGTTTTTT.